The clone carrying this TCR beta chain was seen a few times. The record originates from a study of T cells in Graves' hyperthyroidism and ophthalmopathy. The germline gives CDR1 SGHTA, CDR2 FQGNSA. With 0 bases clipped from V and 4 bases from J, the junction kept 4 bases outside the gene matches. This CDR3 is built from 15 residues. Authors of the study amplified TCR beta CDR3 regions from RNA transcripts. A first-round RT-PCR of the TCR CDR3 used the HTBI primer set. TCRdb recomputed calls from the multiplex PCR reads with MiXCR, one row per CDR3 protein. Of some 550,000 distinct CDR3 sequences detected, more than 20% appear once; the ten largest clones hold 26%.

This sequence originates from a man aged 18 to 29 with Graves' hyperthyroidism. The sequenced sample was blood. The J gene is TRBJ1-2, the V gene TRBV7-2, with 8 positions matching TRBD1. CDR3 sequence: CASSLATGDGYGYTF. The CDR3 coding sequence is TGTGCCAGCAGCTTAGCGACAGGGGACGGCTATGGCTACACCTTC. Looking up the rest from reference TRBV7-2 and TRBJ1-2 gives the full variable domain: GAGVSQSPSNKVTEKGKDVELRCDPISGHTALYWYRQSLGQGLEFLIYFQGNSAPDKSGLPSDRFSAERTGGSVSTLTIQRTQQEDSAVYLCASSLATGDGYGYTFGSGTRLTVV.